Listed here are 19 T cell receptor beta chains from one sample, sequenced in a study of low-dose radiotherapy and immunotherapy resistance in tumors. Time point described: before trial treatment. TRAV- and TRBV-specific primers were used for first-strand cDNA, which covered alpha and beta chains. Over roughly 19 PCR cycles, TCRs were amplified from a constant-region primer and V-primer adapter. TCRdb processed the reads anew with MiXCR; each CDR3 protein has one entry. Of 80,000 to 95,000 distinct CDR3 sequences listed, more than 8% are singletons. This material consisted of PBMCs, taken before treatment. These receptors were collected from a male donor with prostate cancer.

This clonotype was seen repeatedly, ten times or more. The V gene is TRBV12-3 or TRBV12-4, the J gene TRBJ1-3; TRBD1 matches 9 bases. The CDR3 consists of 14 residues. V shed 7 bases, J shed 4 bases, and the junction held 5 bases outside the gene matches. CDR3: CASTRTGAGNTIYF. The CDR3 bases are TGTGCCAGCACTCGGACAGGGGCGGGAAACACCATATATTTT.

This clonotype was seen repeatedly, ten times or more. The chain carries TRBV4-1 and TRBJ2-7; 10 bases fit TRBD1. The V gene's germline CDR1 is MGHRA and CDR2 YSYEKL. The CDR3 covers 15 residues. The V gene end was trimmed by 4 bases and the J gene end by 3 bases; junction bases not matched to a gene: 6. CDR3 bases: TGCGCCAGCAGCCTTGGGACAGGGGCCCTCTACGAGCAGTACTTC. It specifies CASSLGTGALYEQYF.

This clonotype was observed many times. The chain links TRBV9 to TRBJ2-7, with 10 bases identical to TRBD2. The germline V gene encodes CDR1 SGDLS and CDR2 YYNGEE. The CDR3 runs to 16 residues. With V trimmed by 4 bases and J by 3 bases, 10 bases remained unmatched. The CDR3: CASSSSSGREVYEQYF. DNA for the CDR3: TGTGCCAGCAGCTCCAGCAGCGGGAGGGAGGTCTACGAGCAGTACTTC.

This clonotype has a count of ten or more. The CDR3 loop is CSFVETARNEQFF. CDR3 in DNA: TGCAGCTTCGTGGAGACCGCCCGCAATGAGCAGTTCTTC. V is TRBV20-1 and J is TRBJ2-1; D gene uncertain. Germline-derived CDR1 and CDR2 are DFQATT and SNEGSKA (reference sequence). The CDR3 is made up of 13 amino acids.

There are many counts of this clonotype. This chain uses TRBV20-1 with TRBJ2-5; 7 nucleotides line up with TRBD1. CDR3 size: 14 residues. Germline V gene sequence: CDR1 DFQATT, CDR2 SNEGSKA (reference sequence). V was clipped by 5 bases and J by 1 base; unmatched bases: 7. CDR3 nucleotide sequence: TGCAGTGCTCGAGGGGACAGCGGCCAAGAGACCCAGTACTTC. Residues: CSARGDSGQETQYF.

This clonotype has ten or more counts. The V call is TRBV5-1, the J call TRBJ2-7, with 7 bases fitting TRBD1. The length of the CDR3 is 12 residues. Unmatched junction bases numbered 1, after V lost 5 bases and J lost 2 bases. The germline gives CDR1 SGHRS, CDR2 YFSETQ. The CDR3 coding sequence is TGCGCCAGCAGAACAGGGGCCTACGAGCAGTACTTC. Amino acid sequence: CASRTGAYEQYF.

This clonotype was detected only a few times. The rearrangement uses TRBV18 and TRBJ2-7; 14 bases are shared with TRBD2. The CDR3 is 15 amino acids. V shed 3 bases and J 9 bases; nucleotides not matched to a gene: 7. Germline V gives CDR1 KGHSH, CDR2 LQKENI. DNA of the CDR3: TGTGCCAGCTCACCGGGGACTAGCGGGAGTCACGTGCAGTACTTC. Translated, it gives CASSPGTSGSHVQYF.

This clonotype was counted at least ten times. The gene calls are TRBV7-2 and TRBJ2-3; D is possibly TRBD2 (5 bases). The CDR3 is made up of 12 amino acids. CDR1 and CDR2 (germline): SGHTA, FQGNSA. V shed 4 bases and J shed 11 bases, with 13 bases lying between them. CDR3 protein: CASSSGVLRQYF. The CDR3 bases are TGTGCCAGCAGCTCCGGGGTCCTAAGGCAGTATTTT.

In this sample, this clonotype turned up many times. J is TRBJ2-5 and V is TRBV20-1; D not certain. This CDR3 has 13 residues. Trimming pared 3 bases from V and 2 bases from J, leaving 10 bases between. Germline lookup yields CDR1 DFQATT and CDR2 SNEGSKA (reference sequence). The CDR3 region has the DNA TGCAGTGCTAGGCCGAGCAGACAAGAGACCCAGTACTTC. This sequence encodes CSARPSRQETQYF.

Many counts were recorded for this clonotype. The chain carries TRBV27 and TRBJ2-1; 7 nucleotides align to TRBD1. V lost 7 bases to trimming and J lost 12 bases; unmatched junction nucleotides: 15. The germline gives CDR1 MNHEY, CDR2 SMNVEV (reference sequence). The CDR3 is made up of 14 amino acids. In DNA, the CDR3 is TGTGCCAGCAAAAAAGGGACAGATATTTTCTGGCAGTTCTTC. This sequence encodes CASKKGTDIFWQFF.

This clonotype came up many times. V usage is TRBV20-1 and J usage is TRBJ2-3; no clear D gene. Germline loops: CDR1 DFQATT, CDR2 SNEGSKA (reference sequence). The CDR3 is 12 residues long. Trimming shortened V by 6 bases and J by 3 bases, and 10 bases separated the two germline ends. The CDR3 reads CSADQGTDTQYF. CDR3 nucleotide sequence: TGCAGTGCCGACCAAGGGACAGATACGCAGTATTTT.

This clonotype occurred many times. The CDR3 is CASSLQGALSYEQYF. The CDR3 DNA reads as TGTGCCAGCAGCCTGCAGGGGGCCTTGTCCTACGAGCAGTACTTC. The rearrangement uses TRBV7-2 and TRBJ2-7, with 8 bases fitting TRBD1. This CDR3 is 15 amino acids long. Germline V CDR1 and CDR2: SGHTA, FQGNSA. V gave up 5 bases and J gave up 1 base; unmatched junction bases: 7.

This clonotype showed up many times. The chain recombines TRBV5-1 with TRBJ2-3, with D perhaps given as TRBD1 or TRBD2 (6 bases each). Trimming removed 0 bases from V and 1 base from J, with 9 bases in between. Germline CDR1 SGHRS, CDR2 YFSETQ. This CDR3 is 15 amino acids long. The CDR3 loop is CASSLERGGTDTQYF. The CDR3 region has the DNA TGCGCCAGCAGCTTGGAGAGGGGGGGCACAGATACGCAGTATTTT.

This clonotype was observed many times. J is TRBJ2-5 and V is TRBV12-3 or TRBV12-4; D is perhaps TRBD2 (6 bases). V was trimmed by 7 bases and J by 0 bases, leaving 12 bases between them. CDR3 length: 14 residues. The DNA of the CDR3 is TGTGCCAGCAAAGGCGCGGGGTACCAAGAGACCCAGTACTTC. This translates into CASKGAGYQETQYF.

This clonotype showed up many times. This chain links TRBV29-1 with TRBJ2-2; 7 bases are a match to TRBD2. With V trimmed by 7 bases and J by 2 bases, 7 bases remained unmatched. CDR3 length: 14 amino acids. Germline V gene data show CDR1 as SQVTM and CDR2 as ANQGSEA. The CDR3 loop is CSGAGGVNTGELFF. DNA for the CDR3: TGCAGCGGTGCTGGGGGGGTTAACACCGGGGAGCTGTTTTTT.

This clonotype was recorded many times. This chain joins TRBV27 and TRBJ2-1; D is undetermined. Germline CDR1 reads MNHEY; CDR2 reads SMNVEV (reference sequence). The CDR3 loop spans 15 amino acids. V lost 4 bases and J lost 0, with 10 bases in between. The CDR3 DNA reads TGTGCCAGCAGTTGGCGGCCGAGCTCCTACAATGAGCAGTTCTTC. Translation: CASSWRPSSYNEQFF.

This clonotype has ten or more counts. J is TRBJ2-2 and V is TRBV10-3; 7 bases are a match to TRBD2. Germline CDR1 ENHRY, CDR2 SYGVKD. This CDR3 comprises 14 residues. V lost 0 bases, J lost 6 bases, and 1 base stayed unmatched. Here the CDR3 reads CAISESGLAGELFF. In DNA form, the CDR3 reads TGTGCCATCAGTGAGTCTGGACTAGCCGGGGAGCTGTTTTTT.

This clonotype was counted ten times or more. This chain joins TRBV28 and TRBJ1-2; D gene uncertain. CDR3 size: 11 residues. The germline gives CDR1 MDHEN, CDR2 SYDVKM. V was shortened by 4 bases and J by 10 bases, with 10 bases between the two germline ends. CDR3 in DNA: TGTGCCAGCAGTTCTGGTGACTCCTACACCTTC. Translation gives CASSSGDSYTF.

Of note for this clonotype: This sequence is one base from a far larger clone and is likely a read error. V gene TRBV28 combines with J gene TRBJ2-1, with TRBD1 matching over 12 bases. Germline V lookup: CDR1 MDHEN, CDR2 SYDVKM. The V and J ends lost 5 bases and 10 bases, in that order; junction bases with no gene match: 9. This CDR3 comprises 15 residues. This CDR3 is CASSRPGQGAYEQFF. The CDR3 DNA sequence: TGTGCCAGCAGTAGACCGGGACAGGGGGCCTACGAGCAGTTCTTC.